This T cell receptor beta chain comes out of a study of T cell responses to AZD1222 COVID-19 vaccine. Notes on the study in general: Donors skewed white British and female; clonal diversity was possibly underestimated.

Note on this clone: Its target is unknown.

TCRdb keeps only in-frame clones here, not all; method: immunoSEQ multiplex PCR. This sample has about 72,000 clones, with around 89% found just once. The material sequenced was peripheral blood, taken 28 days after the second AZD1222 dose. This TCR derives from an adult who received the AZD1222 COVID-19 vaccine.

CDR3 in amino acids: CASSLGGFSYNEQFF. CDR3 DNA: TGTGCCAGCAGCCTGGGGGGTTTCTCCTACAATGAGCAGTTCTTC. The chain uses TRBV2 and TRBJ2-1; D perhaps matches TRBD2 (6 bases). The CDR3 consists of 15 residues. The V gene lost 6 bases and the J gene lost 0 bases, with 12 bases spanning the gap. Germline values: CDR1 SNHLY, CDR2 FYNNEI.